This T cell receptor beta chain originates from a study of post-analysis software for immune sequencing data (dated by TCRdb to the mid-2010s). In terms of the full investigation: Relapsing-remitting, secondary progressive and progressive-relapsing multiple sclerosis were recorded as disease courses, and subtype annotation was lacking for some patients. The patient repertoires were compared against 11 previously published healthy control repertoires obtained from donors aged roughly 6 to 28 years. A subset of samples was prepared in parallel using single-end sample barcoding, then pooled and co-amplified after Illumina adapter ligation.

The study at large found these results: Several TRBV segments, including TRBV5-6, TRBV5-1 and TRBV20-1, were significantly more frequent in patients than controls. Compared with controls, multiple sclerosis patients had significantly lower normalized Chao1 diversity, a finding suggesting substantial peripheral T-cell clonal expansion. The multiple sclerosis patient group was slightly younger than the control group. Direct clustering with F measure showed strong co-clustering of samples prepared in the same batch, prompting a batch-effect correction.

CDR1 and CDR2, per the germline V gene, are MGHRA and YSYEKL. The CDR3, from cysteine to phenylalanine, totals 15 residues. Only the CDR3 part of the read is kept: 45 bases, read in frame from the first base. The trim is 4 bases for V and 3 bases for J, with a gap of 13 bases between the germline ends. In this sample, this clonotype turned up a few times. Its antigen specificity is not known. Base qualities are missing; no much larger clone stands one base away. Libraries were built with PCR. Sequencing was performed on an Illumina HiSeq 2500. Unique molecular identifiers were incorporated into TCR beta cDNA libraries to reduce PCR and sequencing biases. Per 1 to 10 million input T cells, roughly 0.5 million cDNA molecules were obtained, such that each molecule approximated one T cell. The patient libraries were prepared and sequenced using the same protocol as the earlier healthy control dataset. Within a given batch, samples were prepared together, multiplexed and sequenced on the same HiSeq lane. On the authors' methods: MIGEC handled the raw barcoded reads, throwing out single-read molecular identifier groups before consensus assembly and CDR3 extraction. Clonotype tables were post-analysed with VDJtools, normalizing diversity by down-sampling all datasets to the smallest sample size. To correct batch-related cross-sample contamination, repertoire overlap clustering matched CDR3 amino acid sequences but not nucleotide sequences. The raw public reads went through TCRdb reprocessing: fastp at Q25, MiXCR clone calling, in-frame beta chains kept. Entries that share a CDR3 protein sequence are merged under the most common genes and DNA. V and J calls and clone size were set by TCRdb, not the authors. The sample table records more than 450,000 distinct CDR3 sequences; roughly 40% of these occur just once. 1.5% to 2% of the sample is taken by the ten largest.

To demonstrate the VDJtools post-analysis software, the study profiled TCR beta repertoires from the peripheral blood of under 15 young patients with multiple sclerosis. Multiple sclerosis patients were children and adolescents aged about 6 to 15 years. The chain is encoded by TRBV4-1 joined to TRBJ2-4, with an unclear D gene assignment. The sequenced sample consisted of blood. This TCR derives from a girl aged 10-17 years with multiple sclerosis. The CDR3 sequence is CASSRIKDGKNIQYF. The DNA is as follows: TGCGCCAGCAGCCGGATAAAGGATGGCAAAAACATTCAGTACTTC.